This TCR beta chain was obtained from a study of T cell repertoires in cytomegalovirus infection. Study background: Researchers turned to recently identified HLA-C-restricted CMV epitopes as well as well-studied HLA-B-restricted ones. Both a matching HLA type and CMV infection were indicated by public TCR beta signatures. The study, taken as a whole, reports: Accumulated public TCR beta family frequency recognized individuals carrying CMV together with the relevant HLA. Predominance within the ex vivo response was attributable to HLA-C-restricted CMV-specific TCR beta clonotypes.

Germline CDR1 reads SGHVS; CDR2 reads FNYEAQ. Trimming left V 4 bases short and J 0 bases short, with 9 bases between. CDR3 size: 14 residues. This clonotype was observed a handful of times. No antigen is known for it. TCRdb re-derived calls from the reads in MiXCR, one entry per CDR3 protein. The sample yields about a million distinct CDR3 sequences, approximately 32% seen once. This clonotype was sampled from a human donor in good health (CMV status not recorded). Some clones in this sample may be carry-over from other donors' samples. The material sequenced was cultured CD8+ T cells from PBMCs, taken from culture after CMV antigen stimulation. The chain carries TRBV7-6 and TRBJ1-1, with a tentative D call TRBD1 (6 bases). The CDR3 sequence is CASSSTGMNTEAFF. The CDR3 region has the DNA TGTGCCAGCAGCTCTACAGGGATGAACACTGAAGCTTTCTTT.